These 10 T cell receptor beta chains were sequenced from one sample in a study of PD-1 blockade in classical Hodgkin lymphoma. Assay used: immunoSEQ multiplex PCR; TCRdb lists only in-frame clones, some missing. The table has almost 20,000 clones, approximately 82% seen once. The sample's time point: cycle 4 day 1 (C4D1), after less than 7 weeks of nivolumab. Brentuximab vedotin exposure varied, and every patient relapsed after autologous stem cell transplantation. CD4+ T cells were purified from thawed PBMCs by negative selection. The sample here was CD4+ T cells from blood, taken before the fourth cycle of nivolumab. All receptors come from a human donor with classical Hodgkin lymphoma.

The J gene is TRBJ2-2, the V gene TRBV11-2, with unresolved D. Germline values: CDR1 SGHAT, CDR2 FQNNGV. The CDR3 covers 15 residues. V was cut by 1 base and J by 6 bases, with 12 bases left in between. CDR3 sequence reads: CASSLAFRGSGELFF. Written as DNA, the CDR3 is TGTGCCAGCAGCTTAGCTTTCCGTGGGTCCGGGGAGCTGTTTTTT.

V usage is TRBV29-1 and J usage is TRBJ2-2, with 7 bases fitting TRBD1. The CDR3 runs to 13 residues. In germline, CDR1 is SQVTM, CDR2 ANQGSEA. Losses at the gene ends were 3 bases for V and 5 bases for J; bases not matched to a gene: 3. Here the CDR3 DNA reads TGCAGCGTTGATCGACAGGGTACCGGGGAGCTGTTTTTT. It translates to CSVDRQGTGELFF.

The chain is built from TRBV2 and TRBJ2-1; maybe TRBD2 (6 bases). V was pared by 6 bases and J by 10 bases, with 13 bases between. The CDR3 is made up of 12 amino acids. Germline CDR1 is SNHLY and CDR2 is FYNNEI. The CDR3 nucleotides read TGTGCCAGCAGGGGGACTCATCGGGAGCAGTTCTTC. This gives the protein CASRGTHREQFF.

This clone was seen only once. CDR3 sequence: CASSLSGQGKEQFF. CDR3 bases: TGTGCCAGCAGCTTATCCGGACAGGGTAAGGAGCAGTTCTTC. The V and J genes are TRBV7-9 and TRBJ2-1; 8 nucleotides align to TRBD1. The CDR3 loop spans 14 amino acids. J lost 10 bases, V lost 2 bases, and 7 bases had no gene match. Germline V gene sequence: CDR1 SEHNR, CDR2 FQNEAQ (reference sequence).

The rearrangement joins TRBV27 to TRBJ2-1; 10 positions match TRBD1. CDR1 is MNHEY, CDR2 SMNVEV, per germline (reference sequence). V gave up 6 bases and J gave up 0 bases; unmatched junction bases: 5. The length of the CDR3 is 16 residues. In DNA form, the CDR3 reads TGTGCCAGCAGCCCCTGGACAGGGGGCTCCTACAATGAGCAGTTCTTC. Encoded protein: CASSPWTGGSYNEQFF.

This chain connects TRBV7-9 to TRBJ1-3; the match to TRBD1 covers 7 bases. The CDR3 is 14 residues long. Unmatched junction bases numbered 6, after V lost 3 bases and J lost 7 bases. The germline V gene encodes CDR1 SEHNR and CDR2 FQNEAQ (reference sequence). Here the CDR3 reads CASSLGDSLNTIYF. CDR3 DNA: TGTGCCAGCAGCTTGGGGGACAGCCTTAACACCATATATTTT.

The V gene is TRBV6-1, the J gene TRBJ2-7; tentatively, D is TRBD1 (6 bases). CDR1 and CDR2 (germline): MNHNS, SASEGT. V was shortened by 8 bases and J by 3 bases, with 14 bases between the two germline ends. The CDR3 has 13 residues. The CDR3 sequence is CASGRQGHYEQYF. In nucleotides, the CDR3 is TGTGCCAGCGGTAGGCAGGGACACTACGAGCAGTACTTC.

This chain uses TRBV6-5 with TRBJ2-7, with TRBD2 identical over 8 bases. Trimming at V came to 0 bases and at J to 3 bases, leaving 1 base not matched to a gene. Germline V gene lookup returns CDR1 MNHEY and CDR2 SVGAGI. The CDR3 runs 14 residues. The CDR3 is CASSYSLAGYEQYF. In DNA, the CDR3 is TGTGCCAGCAGTTACTCCCTAGCGGGCTACGAGCAGTACTTC.

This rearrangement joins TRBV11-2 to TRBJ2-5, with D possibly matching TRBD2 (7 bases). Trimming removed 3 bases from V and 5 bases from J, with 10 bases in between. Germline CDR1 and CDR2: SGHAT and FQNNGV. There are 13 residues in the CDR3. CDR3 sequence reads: CASSLRGLETQYF. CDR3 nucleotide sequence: TGTGCCAGCAGCTTGCGGGGGCTGGAGACCCAGTACTTC.

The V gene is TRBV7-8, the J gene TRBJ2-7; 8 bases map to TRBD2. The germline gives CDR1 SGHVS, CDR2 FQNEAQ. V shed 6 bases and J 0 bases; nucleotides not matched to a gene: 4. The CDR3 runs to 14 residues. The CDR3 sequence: CASRPGTSSYEQYF. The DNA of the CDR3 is TGTGCCAGCAGACCCGGGACTAGCTCCTACGAGCAGTACTTC.